Included here is one TCR beta chain sequence, with context. Its antigen is currently unknown. This sample is drawn from a study of T-cell memory formation after mild COVID-19. Study in general: The two donors had largely donor-specific TCR clusters. Findings and limits, study-wide: Later expanders leaned toward CD4+, whereas clones contracting from day 15 to 85 were balanced CD4/CD8. There were some responding clones in pre-infection memory, which suggested that cross-reactive memory had joined.

This CDR3 comprises 14 residues. The junction had 6 bases not matched to a gene; V was cut back by 6 bases and J by 5 bases. Germline V gives CDR1 MNHEY, CDR2 SMNVEV (reference sequence). TCR alpha and TCR beta cDNA libraries carrying sample barcodes and UMIs came from 5'RACE with constant-segment primers. From the 5' RACE reads, TCRdb called clonotypes with MiXCR, one entry per CDR3 protein. Among about 470,000 distinct CDR3 sequences listed, 18% were seen once. This TCR derives from an adult woman who had mild COVID-19 (a few samples of this study predate the infection). Cell type and time point are not known. The rearrangement uses TRBV27 and TRBJ2-7; TRBD2 matches at 11 bases. The sample taken for sequencing was PBMCs or a T cell subset sorted from them (not recorded which). The chain's CDR3 is CASRTSGRIHEQYF. In DNA form, the CDR3 reads TGTGCCAGCAGAACTAGCGGGAGAATCCACGAGCAGTACTTC.